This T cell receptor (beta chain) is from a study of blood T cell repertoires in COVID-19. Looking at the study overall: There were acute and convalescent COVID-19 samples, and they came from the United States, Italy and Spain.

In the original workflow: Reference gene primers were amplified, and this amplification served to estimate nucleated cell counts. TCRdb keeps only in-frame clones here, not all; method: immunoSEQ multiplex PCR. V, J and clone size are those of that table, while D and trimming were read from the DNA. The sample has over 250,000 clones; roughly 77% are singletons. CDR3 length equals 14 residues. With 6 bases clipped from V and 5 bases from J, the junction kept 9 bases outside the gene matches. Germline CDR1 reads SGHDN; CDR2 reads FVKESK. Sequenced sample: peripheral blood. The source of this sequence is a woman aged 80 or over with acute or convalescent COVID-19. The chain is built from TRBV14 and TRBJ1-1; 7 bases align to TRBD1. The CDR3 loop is CASRPTGRRTEAFF. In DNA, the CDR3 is TGTGCCAGCAGGCCGACAGGGCGGCGGACTGAAGCTTTCTTT.